This T cell receptor beta chain comes out of a study of T cell responses to AZD1222 COVID-19 vaccine. Study-wide findings and caveats: Two AZD1222 doses significantly raised spike-specific TCR breadth and depth over controls.

Method: immunoSEQ multiplex PCR; TCRdb's copy keeps in-frame clones and lacks some. The sample shows more than 85,000 clones, approximately 90% of them seen only once. The germline gives CDR1 SGHAT, CDR2 FQNNGV. The CDR3 sequence is 17 residues long. J was trimmed by 3 bases and V by 4 bases; bases with no gene match: 13. In regard to this clone: Its target is not known.

This chain uses TRBV11-2 with TRBJ2-7; 9 nucleotides match TRBD1. This sequence originates from an adult in good health. Sequenced here: peripheral blood, sampled on day 0 of AZD1222 vaccination. Here the CDR3 reads CASSSVGGTGSLYEQYF. CDR3 DNA sequence: TGTGCCAGCAGCTCTGTGGGGGGGACAGGGTCCCTCTACGAGCAGTACTTC. Supplemented by reference TRBV11-2 and TRBJ2-7, the full variable domain reads EAGVAQSPRYKIIEKRQSVAFWCNPISGHATLYWYQQILGQGPKLLIQFQNNGVVDDSQLPKDRFSAERLKGVDSTLKIQPAKLEDSAVYLCASSSVGGTGSLYEQYFGPGTRLTVT.